This is a list of T cell receptor beta chains from one sample in a study of cytomegalovirus exposure and HLA in healthy donors. The table came from immunoSEQ multiplex PCR; TCRdb's copy has only in-frame clones and leaves some out. The sample consists of over 200,000 clones, 77% of them appearing once. Sequencing used PBMCs. Source of these receptors: a woman aged 55 to 70 in good health and CMV-seropositive. CDR3s include the opening cysteine and the closing phenylalanine or tryptophan. The D gene is left open where the match is weak. Only part of the rows carry a size: once, few, many, or a class if the clone is expanded.

TRBJ2-6 - TRBV19 TRBD1 16 TGTGCCAGTAGTCGGGACAGGGGCTCTGGGGCCAACGTCCTGACTTTC CASSRDRGSGANVLTF
TRBJ2-7 - TRBV2 TRBD1 14 TGTGCCAGCAGAGTTGAGACAGGGAGCAACGAGCAGTACTTC CASRVETGSNEQYF
TRBJ2-7 - TRBV6-5 - 15 TGTGCCAGCAGTTACGCGGGACGGGACTTCTACGAGCAGTACTTC CASSYAGRDFYEQYF
TRBJ2-3 - TRBV20-1 - 10 TGCAGGTCGGGGGACGATACGCAGTATTTT CRSGDDTQYF
TRBJ1-1 - TRBV7-9 - 16 TGTGCCAGCAGCTCCGACCGGGAGCACGGGAACACTGAAGCTTTCTTT CASSSDREHGNTEAFF
TRBJ2-1 - TRBV7-8 - 15 TGTGCCAGCAGCTTAGCAGAGCGGTCCTACAATGAGCAGTTCTTC CASSLAERSYNEQFF
TRBJ1-4 - TRBV19 - 13 TGTGCCAGTAGCGGGACAAGTAATGAAAAACTGTTTTTT CASSGTSNEKLFF
TRBJ2-3 - TRBV6-1 - 13 TGTGCCAGCACAGGGGCAGGCACAGATACGCAGTATTTT CASTGAGTDTQYF
TRBJ1-3 few TRBV5-5 - 16 TGTGCCAGCAGCTTTAGAGGAGGGGATGCTGGAAACACCATATATTTT CASSFRGGDAGNTIYF
TRBJ2-3 - TRBV11-2 - 14 TGTGCCAGCAGCTTAGGACAGAACACAGATACGCAGTATTTT CASSLGQNTDTQYF
TRBJ2-1 - TRBV21-1 - 14 TGTGCCAGATTTCTAGCGGGAGTTTACAATGAGCAGTTCTTC CARFLAGVYNEQFF
TRBJ1-5 - TRBV30 TRBD1 13 TGTGCCTGGAGGGGACAGGGGGCTCAGCCCCAGCATTTT CAWRGQGAQPQHF
TRBJ1-1 - TRBV7-9 - 14 TGTGCCAGCAGCTTAGCGGACATGAACACTGAAGCTTTCTTT CASSLADMNTEAFF
TRBJ2-5 - TRBV5-3 - 16 TGTGCCAGAAGTTTTACGCCCGACAGGCCCCAAGAGACCCAGTACTTC CARSFTPDRPQETQYF
TRBJ2-2 - TRBV6-5 TRBD2 15 TGTGCCAGCCGGACGCGGGGGGGAAACACCGGGGAGCTGTTTTTT CASRTRGGNTGELFF
TRBJ1-3 - TRBV28 - 15 TGTGCCAGCACCCAGGCTTCGGCGGGTGGAAACACCATATATTTT CASTQASAGGNTIYF
TRBJ2-5 - TRBV7-7 - 13 TGTGCCAGCAGTCTAGGCGAAAAAGAGACCCAGTACTTC CASSLGEKETQYF
TRBJ2-1 few TRBV5-1 - 15 TGCGCCAGCAGCTTGAGACGGACAGCCTACAATGAGCAGTTCTTC CASSLRRTAYNEQFF
TRBJ2-6 - TRBV19 - 17 TGTGCCAGTAGTATAGGGGGGGGCAGATCTGGGGCCAACGTCCTGACTTTC CASSIGGGRSGANVLTF
TRBJ2-5 - TRBV6-1 TRBD2 13 TGTGCCAGCAGACGGGGGGGCGGCGAGACCCAGTACTTC CASRRGGGETQYF